Following are 23 T cell receptor beta chains from one sample sequenced in a study of blood T cell repertoires in COVID-19. Sequenced by immunoSEQ multiplex PCR; TCRdb stores in-frame clones only, minus some. This sample has around 470,000 clones, with around 91% found just once. Sequences were obtained from PBMCs or T cells enriched from blood (not recorded which). The receptors derive from a man between 18 and 29 years old who had recovered from COVID-19.

The J gene is TRBJ1-2, the V gene TRBV7-9; 12 nucleotides agree with TRBD1. Germline CDR1 SEHNR, CDR2 FQNEAQ (reference sequence). V was pared by 1 base and J by 2 bases, with 5 bases of the junction left unmatched. There are 17 residues in the CDR3. CDR3 sequence: CASSLVGQGAPNYGYTF. CDR3 sequence (DNA): TGTGCCAGCAGCTTAGTGGGACAGGGGGCCCCAAACTATGGCTACACCTTC.

The chain recombines TRBV16 with TRBJ2-1, with TRBD2 matching over 13 bases. The length of the CDR3 is 16 residues. Trimming cost V 1 base and J 4 bases; bases outside gene matches: 1. Looked up from germline, CDR1 is KGHSY and CDR2 is FQNENV. For the CDR3, the DNA is TGTGCCAGCAGCCAATTGACTAGCGGGGGGTACAATGAGCAGTTCTTC. Its protein product is CASSQLTSGGYNEQFF. The complete variable domain, with remaining parts taken from reference TRBV16 and TRBJ2-1, reads GEEVAQTPKHLVRGEGQKAKLYCAPIKGHSYVFWYQQVLKNEFKFLISFQNENVFDETGMPKERFSAKCLPNSPCSLEIQATKLEDSAVYFCASSQLTSGGYNEQFFGPGTRLTVL.

The chain couples TRBV2 to TRBJ1-5; D is unclear. The germline V and J ends were trimmed by 5 bases and 4 bases, with 12 bases remaining between them. Germline V gene data show CDR1 as SNHLY and CDR2 as FYNNEI. CDR3 size: 14 residues. CDR3 in amino acids: CASSLRIGNQPQHF. The CDR3 nucleotides read TGTGCCAGCAGTCTCAGGATAGGTAATCAGCCCCAGCATTTT.

The CDR3 bases are TGCAGCGTGGCCACTAGCGGTAACTACGAGCAGTACTTC. It yields the protein CSVATSGNYEQYF. V usage is TRBV29-1 and J usage is TRBJ2-7; 8 bases are a match to TRBD2. The V and J ends lost 6 bases and 3 bases, in that order; junction bases with no gene match: 7. CDR1 and CDR2 (germline): SQVTM, ANQGSEA. CDR3 length equals 13 residues.

The chain combines TRBV6-2 or TRBV6-3 with TRBJ2-2; 11 bases match TRBD1. V gave up 5 bases and J gave up 9 bases; unmatched junction bases: 11. The CDR3 is 16 amino acids. Germline assignment: CDR1 MNHEY and CDR2 SVGEGT. The CDR3 DNA reads as TGTGCCAGCAGTCCGTCCGGGACAGGGGGATACCGGGAGCTGTTTTTT. This gives the protein CASSPSGTGGYRELFF.

This clone was counted a single time. The gene calls are TRBV3-1 (or the pseudogene TRBV3-2) and TRBJ2-7; maybe TRBD2 (6 bases). The germline V gene encodes CDR1 LGHDT and CDR2 YNNKEL (reference sequence). Trimming removed 5 bases at V and 3 bases at J, with 11 bases between. This CDR3 contains 13 residues. The chain's CDR3 is CASSADYNYEQYF. CDR3 coding DNA: TGTGCCAGCAGCGCGGACTATAACTACGAGCAGTACTTC.

The V and J genes are TRBV12-5 and TRBJ1-1; tentatively, D is TRBD1 (5 bases). Trimming removed 5 bases at V and 0 bases at J, with 13 bases between. The CDR3 is 15 amino acids. CDR1 LGHNT and CDR2 FRNRAP come from the germline V gene. The DNA of the CDR3 is TGTGCTAGTGGTACCCCGGGGGGTGTGAACACTGAAGCTTTCTTT. Translated: CASGTPGGVNTEAFF.

This clone was found a few times. V gene TRBV5-1 combines with J gene TRBJ2-2, with D maybe TRBD2 (5 bases). V lost 6 bases, J lost 1 base, and 13 bases lay in between. CDR3 size: 15 residues. Germline V CDR1 and CDR2: SGHRS, YFSETQ. CDR3 region: CASTKQRLNTGELFF. Here the CDR3 DNA reads TGCGCCAGCACAAAGCAGCGGTTGAACACCGGGGAGCTGTTTTTT.

V usage is TRBV7-6 and J usage is TRBJ1-1; D ambiguous. The germline V gene encodes CDR1 SGHVS and CDR2 FNYEAQ. V was cut by 5 bases and J by 1 base, with 14 bases left in between. The CDR3 has 15 amino acids. The CDR3, as DNA: TGTGCCAGCAGCGCCGGGAGCAGAGGGAACACTGAAGCTTTCTTT. This translates into CASSAGSRGNTEAFF. Combining the CDR3 with reference TRBV7-6 and TRBJ1-1 gives the whole variable domain GAGVSQSPRYKVTKRGQDVALRCDPISGHVSLYWYRQALGQGPEFLTYFNYEAQQDKSGLPNDRFSAERPEGSISTLTIQRTEQRDSAMYRCASSAGSRGNTEAFFGQGTRLTVV.

The chain combines TRBV12-3 or TRBV12-4 with TRBJ2-1; D gene ambiguous. The CDR3 is 13 amino acids. The germline V and J ends were trimmed by 7 bases and 3 bases, with 10 bases remaining between them. The CDR3 DNA is TGTGCCAGCACCCCGACTTTCTACAATGAGCAGTTCTTC. Translated: CASTPTFYNEQFF.

In this sample, this clone turned up once. V and J are TRBV25-1 and TRBJ1-5; 8 nucleotides line up with TRBD1. J lost 4 bases, V lost 6 bases, and 5 bases had no gene match. The CDR3 is made up of 14 amino acids. CDR1 is MGHDK and CDR2 is SYGVNS in the germline V gene. Here the CDR3 DNA reads TGTGCCAGCAGACAACAGGGGGATAATCAGCCCCAGCATTTT. Amino acid sequence: CASRQQGDNQPQHF.

This chain uses TRBV27 with TRBJ2-7; tentative D call: TRBD1 (5 bases). The V end lost 3 bases, the J end lost 2 bases, and 11 bases lay between the germline ends. This CDR3 has 14 residues. The germline gives CDR1 MNHEY, CDR2 SMNVEV (reference sequence). The CDR3 here is CASSFLAGTYEQYF. The CDR3 DNA sequence: TGTGCCAGCAGTTTCCTCGCAGGGACCTACGAGCAGTACTTC.

In DNA form, the CDR3 reads TGCAGCGTTGTCGAGATCCAAGAGACCCAGTACTTC. It encodes CSVVEIQETQYF. The rearrangement uses TRBV29-1 and TRBJ2-5; D uncertain. Germline CDR1 and CDR2: SQVTM and ANQGSEA. The CDR3 covers 12 residues. V lost 4 bases, J lost 1 base, and 7 bases lay in between.

The gene calls are TRBV12-3 or TRBV12-4 and TRBJ2-3, with 7 bases fitting TRBD1. J gave up 10 bases and V 4 bases, and 8 bases lay outside the gene matches. The CDR3 is 13 amino acids. DNA for the CDR3: TGTGCCAGCAGTTGGGACAGTCGACAAGCGCAGTATTTT. As protein: CASSWDSRQAQYF.

This chain connects TRBV7-8 to TRBJ1-1, with 7 bases that match TRBD1. The CDR3 is 14 residues long. From germline, CDR1 is SGHVS and CDR2 FQNEAQ. Unmatched junction bases numbered 7, after V lost 5 bases and J lost 4 bases. CDR3 nucleotide sequence: TGTGCCAGCAGCGAACGACAGGGAGGCACTGAAGCTTTCTTT. This translates into CASSERQGGTEAFF.

The chain combines TRBV27 with TRBJ1-1; D remains ambiguous. The CDR3 runs 14 residues. The V gene lost 7 bases and the J gene lost 1 base, with 13 bases spanning the gap. CDR1 is MNHEY and CDR2 is SMNVEV in the germline V gene (reference sequence). The CDR3 DNA reads as TGTGCCAGCAAATTCCTGACACCGAACACTGAAGCTTTCTTT. Translation: CASKFLTPNTEAFF.

The count of this clone is one. The rearrangement uses TRBV4-1 and TRBJ1-4; 10 positions match TRBD1. The V gene's germline CDR1 is MGHRA and CDR2 YSYEKL. This CDR3 region has 14 residues. V shed 3 bases and J 8 bases; nucleotides not matched to a gene: 3. Here the CDR3 DNA reads TGCGCCAGCAGCCACAGGACAGGGGGAGAAAAACTGTTTTTT. Translation: CASSHRTGGEKLFF.

This rearrangement joins TRBV28 to TRBJ2-3; TRBD1 might be the D (5 bases). The germline V and J ends were trimmed by 7 bases and 6 bases, with 17 bases remaining between them. The germline gives CDR1 MDHEN, CDR2 SYDVKM. This CDR3 region has 14 residues. The CDR3 loop is CASTLHRSLDTQYF. The CDR3 nucleotides are TGTGCCAGCACCTTACACAGGAGCCTCGATACGCAGTATTTT.

The V and J genes are TRBV11-2 and TRBJ2-2, with 12 bases identical to TRBD2. The CDR3 covers 16 residues. CDR1 SGHAT and CDR2 FQNNGV come from the germline V gene. V lost 3 bases and J lost 3; bases outside the gene matches: 2. As DNA, the CDR3 is TGTGCCAGCAGCTTGAGACTAGCGGGGGACACCGGGGAGCTGTTTTTT. This sequence encodes CASSLRLAGDTGELFF.

The genes are TRBV18 and TRBJ2-3; D uncertain. V lost 2 bases and J lost 3, with 12 bases in between. The CDR3 contains 15 residues. The germline V gene has CDR1 KGHSH and CDR2 LQKENI. CDR3 protein: CASSPVYPETDTQYF. The CDR3 DNA follows: TGTGCCAGCTCACCAGTTTATCCAGAAACAGATACGCAGTATTTT.

The rearrangement uses TRBV27 and TRBJ1-5; the D is unclear. The V gene's germline CDR1 is MNHEY and CDR2 SMNVEV (reference sequence). The CDR3 spans 13 residues. Between the trimmed V and J ends, which lost 8 bases and 6 bases, there was a span of 14 bases. The CDR3 nucleotides are TGTGCCAGCCGACTTCGACGGGGTCAGCCCCAGCATTTT. Amino acid sequence: CASRLRRGQPQHF.

The J gene is TRBJ2-1, the V gene TRBV7-9; 7 bases align to TRBD2. CDR3 length: 14 amino acids. Germline CDR1 is SEHNR and CDR2 is FQNEAQ (reference sequence). V trimming: 6 bases; J trimming: 5 bases; junction bases outside the gene matches: 7. The CDR3 region has the DNA TGTGCCAGCAGGTTCTCTAGCGGAGACAATGAGCAGTTCTTC. This codes for CASRFSSGDNEQFF.

The chain links TRBV28 to TRBJ1-3; D gene unclear. V lost 6 bases to trimming and J lost 0 bases, with 12 bases between them. Germline V gene data show CDR1 as MDHEN and CDR2 as SYDVKM. CDR3 size: 15 residues. The CDR3 sequence: CASSPRQNSGNTIYF. The CDR3, as DNA: TGTGCCAGCAGCCCCAGGCAGAACTCTGGAAACACCATATATTTT.